This T cell receptor (beta chain) originates from a study of CXCR3-negative and CXCR3-positive naive CD8 T cells. Across the study: Each library held about 1.5 +/- 0.3 million TRB reads, 130 million to 150 million in total.

CDR1 is MGHRA, CDR2 YSYEKL, per germline. The CDR3 covers 16 residues. Study conclusions and caveats: Cryopreserved cells partially lost CXCR3 expression, and fresh PBMCs were used in most assays. CXCR3-negative naive cells had less hydrophobic TRB CDR3s than did CXCR3-positive naive cells.

5' RACE that incorporated UMI labels was used to prepare the TRB cDNA libraries. TCRdb reprocessed the 5' RACE reads, with one entry per CDR3 protein and no DNA. The data include some 150,000 distinct CDR3 sequences; the top ten clones carry 0.41%. A note on this clonotype: Its antigen is not known.

This sequence was found in a human donor in good health. Some clones in this sample may be carry-over from other donors' samples. Source material: naive CXCR3+ CD8+ T cells from blood. The subset: CD45RO-CCR7+CD27+CD95- naive CD8+ T cells expressing CXCR3 (TNR3+). V usage is TRBV4-1 and J usage is TRBJ2-7; TCRdb names TRBD2, which stays unverified in the absence of DNA. The CDR3 is CASSQAVAGRTNEQYF.